This T cell receptor beta chain comes out of a study of blood T cell repertoires in COVID-19. Turning to the study itself: Both acute and convalescent COVID-19 samples were obtained from the United States, Italy and Spain. T cells, B-cell-depleted T cells, or PBMCs supplied cDNA or gDNA.

Per the study methods: Estimated nucleated cell counts came from reference gene primer amplification. Clones were sequenced by immunoSEQ multiplex PCR, and TCRdb holds only the in-frame ones, with some missing. D and trimming were read from the DNA, whereas the V and J calls and clone size are those reported in that table. The sample comprises 210,000 or so clones, around nine tenths of which are singletons, and approximately 5.6% rests with the top ten. The germline V gene encodes CDR1 SGHRS and CDR2 YFSETQ. Deletions cut 0 bases from V and 0 bases from J, with 6 bases between. The length of the CDR3 is 14 residues.

This TCR was sampled from a woman in her thirties or forties who had recovered from COVID-19. The gene calls are TRBV5-1 and TRBJ1-1; D gene unclear. What was sequenced was peripheral blood. CDR3 sequence reads: CASSLDTVNTEAFF. In nucleotides, the CDR3 is TGCGCCAGCAGCTTGGATACGGTGAACACTGAAGCTTTCTTT.